Listed here are 30 T cell receptor beta chains from one sample, sequenced in a study of vaccination and CD4 T cells after COVID-19. Treatment: roughly ten-day PBMC culture with coronavirus spike peptide pools or control peptides (ViraFEST assay). These receptors have no known antigen. Once obtained from cultured CD4+ T cells, the DNA was sequenced using the Oncomine TCR Beta short-read assay. TCRdb reanalysed the PCR reads using MiXCR and keeps one entry per CDR3 protein. Of 15,000 or so distinct CDR3 sequences in the sample, around 53% were seen once. Sample: CD4+ T cells from blood, cultured in vitro. These receptors were taken from a human donor who had recovered from COVID-19.

The chain uses TRBV2 and TRBJ2-4; TRBD2 is a possible D gene (5 bases). Trimming took 4 bases from V and 0 from J, leaving 10 bases between them. Germline loops: CDR1 SNHLY, CDR2 FYNNEI. The CDR3 totals 15 residues. The DNA for the CDR3 is TGTGCCAGCAGTGGGGCGGCGGGAGCCAAAAACATTCAGTACTTC. As protein: CASSGAAGAKNIQYF.

This clonotype was recorded a few times. The genes are TRBV6-1 and TRBJ1-5; 7 nucleotides match TRBD1. The CDR3 runs to 16 residues. V gave up 6 bases and J gave up 0 bases; unmatched junction bases: 8. Germline V gives CDR1 MNHNS, CDR2 SASEGT. The CDR3 reads CASSPQRDSSNQPQHF. CDR3 coding DNA: TGTGCCAGCAGCCCACAGAGGGACAGTAGCAATCAGCCCCAGCATTTT.

This clonotype was observed a few times. The rearrangement joins TRBV5-1 to TRBJ2-5; unclear D gene. CDR1 is SGHRS and CDR2 is YFSETQ in the germline V gene. Between the trimmed V and J ends, which lost 3 bases and 3 bases, there was a span of 9 bases. There are 13 residues in the CDR3. The DNA for the CDR3 is TGCGCCAGCAGCTCCGCAGGAGAAGAGACCCAGTACTTC. Translation: CASSSAGEETQYF.

J is TRBJ2-2 and V is TRBV19, with TRBD2 matching 7 bases. The CDR3 has 15 residues. V lost 3 bases to trimming and J lost 5 bases; unmatched junction nucleotides: 6. Germline V gives CDR1 LNHDA, CDR2 SQIVND (reference sequence). CDR3 sequence reads: CASSMQGGRTGELFF. The CDR3 DNA sequence: TGTGCCAGTAGTATGCAGGGAGGGAGGACCGGGGAGCTGTTTTTT.

This sequence joins TRBV6-1 and TRBJ1-1; TRBD1 aligns across 10 bases. The CDR3 length is 15 residues. The germline V gene encodes CDR1 MNHNS and CDR2 SASEGT. V was clipped by 5 bases and J by 0 bases; unmatched bases: 3. CDR3 DNA: TGTGCCAGCAGTAGGGGACAGGGGATGAACACTGAAGCTTTCTTT. Its translation is CASSRGQGMNTEAFF.

The chain couples TRBV7-2 to TRBJ1-5; D might be TRBD1 (5 bases). Germline CDR1 SGHTA, CDR2 FQGNSA. CDR3 length: 17 amino acids. Trimming left V 5 bases short and J 6 bases short, with 23 bases between. This CDR3 is CASSTPKGRWEGQPQHF. Here the CDR3 DNA reads TGTGCCAGCAGCACCCCAAAGGGGAGGTGGGAGGGTCAGCCCCAGCATTTT. The variable domain in full, completed from reference TRBV7-2 and TRBJ1-5, reads GAGVSQSPSNKVTEKGKDVELRCDPISGHTALYWYRQSLGQGLEFLIYFQGNSAPDKSGLPSDRFSAERTGGSVSTLTIQRTQQEDSAVYLCASSTPKGRWEGQPQHFGDGTRLSIL.

Points on this clonotype: A junction boundary mismatches the germline segment, possibly from a read error. The V call is TRBV11-2, the J call TRBJ1-1; possible D gene TRBD1, 5 bases. The germline CDR1 and CDR2 sequences are SGHAT and FQNNGV. The CDR3 contains 15 residues. The CDR3 coding sequence is TGTGCCAGCAGCTTAGATCCTTGGCCTAACAGGCCCGGCAACTTT. This codes for CASSLDPWPNRPGNF.

The J gene is TRBJ1-2, the V gene TRBV15; D gene unclear. This CDR3 is built from 15 residues. The germline V gene has CDR1 LNHNV and CDR2 YYDKDF (reference sequence). V dropped 1 base and J dropped 4 bases, with 13 bases sitting between them. In DNA, the CDR3 is TGTGCCACCAGCAGAGGAGGGTTAAACGTCTATGGCTACACCTTC. Its protein is CATSRGGLNVYGYTF.

The J gene is TRBJ1-2, the V gene TRBV7-2, with 7 bases aligning to TRBD1. Trimming took 1 base from V and 8 from J; bases not matched to a gene: 4. Germline V gene data show CDR1 as SGHTA and CDR2 as FQGNSA. This CDR3 comprises 13 residues. CDR3 residues: CASSLEGGRGYTF. CDR3 DNA: TGTGCCAGCAGCTTAGAAGGGGGCCGGGGCTACACCTTC. The full variable domain, in which reference TRBV7-2 and TRBJ1-2 provide the parts outside the CDR3, is GAGVSQSPSNKVTEKGKDVELRCDPISGHTALYWYRQSLGQGLEFLIYFQGNSAPDKSGLPSDRFSAERTGGSVSTLTIQRTQQEDSAVYLCASSLEGGRGYTFGSGTRLTVV.

The rearrangement uses TRBV19 and TRBJ2-7, with D possibly matching TRBD1 (5 bases). CDR3 length: 13 amino acids. Germline CDR1 is LNHDA and CDR2 is SQIVND (reference sequence). V lost 3 bases to trimming and J lost 6 bases, with 12 bases between them. For the CDR3, the DNA is TGTGCCAGTAGTATTGGGCAGGGCTCCGAGCAGTACTTC. Translating it yields CASSIGQGSEQYF. Full variable domain (missing parts from reference TRBV19 and TRBJ2-7): DGGITQSPKYLFRKEGQNVTLSCEQNLNHDAMYWYRQDPGQGLRLIYYSQIVNDFQKGDIAEGYSVSREKKESFPLTVTSAQKNPTAFYLCASSIGQGSEQYFGPGTRLTVT.

With respect to this clonotype: A junction boundary mismatches the germline segment, possibly from a read error. The chain joins TRBV7-9 to TRBJ2-5, with D unclear. The CDR3 covers 14 residues. Germline-derived CDR1 and CDR2 are SEHNR and FQNEAQ (reference sequence). CDR3 protein: CASSLDGAQETQYF. CDR3 coding DNA: TGCGCCAGCAGCTTGGACGGCGCTCAAGAGACCCAGTACTTC.

This chain joins TRBV11-2 and TRBJ2-2; perhaps TRBD2 as D (5 bases). CDR3 length equals 14 residues. Germline V lookup: CDR1 SGHAT, CDR2 FQNNGV. V dropped 1 base and J dropped 5 bases, with 8 bases sitting between them. The CDR3 DNA sequence: TGTGCCAGCAGCTTAGCCCGGAGGACCGGGGAGCTGTTTTTT. Protein: CASSLARRTGELFF.

The V call is TRBV12-3 or TRBV12-4, the J call TRBJ2-2, with 7 nucleotides matching TRBD2. The CDR3 has 14 amino acids. With 7 bases clipped from V and 2 bases from J, the junction kept 4 bases outside the gene matches. CDR3 region: CASILAANTGELFF. The CDR3 DNA reads as TGTGCCAGCATTCTAGCGGCTAACACCGGGGAGCTGTTTTTT.

The chain carries TRBV7-3 and TRBJ1-5; 9 bases agree with TRBD1. The CDR3 is made up of 16 amino acids. Germline loops: CDR1 SGHTA, CDR2 FQGTGA. The ends lost 9 bases at V and 3 bases at J; junction bases unmatched: 12. The CDR3 coding sequence is TGTGCCAGAAGCCCCCTGACAGGGGGGTACAATCAGCCCCAGCATTTT. Translated: CARSPLTGGYNQPQHF.

CDR3 residues: CASHWGQGVYSNQPQHF. The CDR3 DNA is TGTGCCAGTCATTGGGGACAGGGGGTTTATAGCAATCAGCCCCAGCATTTT. This rearrangement joins TRBV28 to TRBJ1-5, with 11 bases fitting TRBD1. The CDR3 sequence is 17 residues long. The junction had 10 bases not matched to a gene; V was cut back by 9 bases and J by 0 bases. Looked up from germline, CDR1 is MDHEN and CDR2 is SYDVKM.

This clonotype has just a few counts. The CDR3 loop reads CASSRWDIDTGELFF. The CDR3 nucleotides are TGTGCCAGCAGCCGGTGGGACATTGACACCGGGGAGCTGTTTTTT. The V and J genes are TRBV7-9 and TRBJ2-2; D may be TRBD1 (6 bases). V lost 5 bases, J lost 3 bases, and 13 bases lay in between. CDR1 SEHNR and CDR2 FQNEAQ come from the germline V gene (reference sequence). This CDR3 is built from 15 residues.

The chain employs TRBV14 and TRBJ2-7, with no clear D. Trimming removed 0 bases at V and 4 bases at J, with 16 bases between. The CDR3 totals 16 residues. The germline V gene has CDR1 SGHDN and CDR2 FVKESK. The CDR3 DNA reads as TGTGCCAGCAGCCAAGAGCACAGATTGATACGGTACGAGCAGTACTTC. This sequence encodes CASSQEHRLIRYEQYF.

The chain recombines TRBV7-9 with TRBJ2-7; 9 nucleotides align to TRBD2. The ends lost 4 bases at V and 6 bases at J; junction bases unmatched: 13. The CDR3 consists of 16 residues. CDR1 is SEHNR, CDR2 FQNEAQ, per germline (reference sequence). The CDR3 DNA is TGTGCCAGCAGCTCACCTCCCGGGACTAGCTTTTCCGAGCAGTACTTC. Translation: CASSSPPGTSFSEQYF. Together with reference TRBV7-9 and TRBJ2-7, the CDR3 gives the full variable domain: DTGVSQNPRHKITKRGQNVTFRCDPISEHNRLYWYRQTLGQGPEFLTYFQNEAQLEKSRLLSDRFSAERPKGSFSTLEIQRTEQGDSAMYLCASSSPPGTSFSEQYFGPGTRLTVT.

This clonotype was observed a handful of times. The rearrangement joins TRBV6-1 to TRBJ1-2; maybe TRBD1 (6 bases). Trimming cost V 5 bases and J 6 bases, with 16 bases left between them. This CDR3 region has 14 residues. Germline V gene lookup returns CDR1 MNHNS and CDR2 SASEGT. The CDR3 here is CASSRTDSADGYTF. In nucleotides, the CDR3 is TGTGCCAGCAGTAGAACGGACAGTGCGGATGGCTACACCTTC.

V gene TRBV27 combines with J gene TRBJ1-2; a possible D gene is TRBD1 (5 bases). The CDR3 extends over 14 amino acids. V gave up 2 bases and J gave up 4 bases, with 11 bases separating them. The germline V gene encodes CDR1 MNHEY and CDR2 SMNVEV (reference sequence). CDR3 in amino acids: CASSLARDSYGYTF. CDR3 sequence (DNA): TGTGCCAGCAGTTTAGCCAGGGACTCCTATGGCTACACCTTC.

There are a few counts of this clonotype. The rearrangement joins TRBV6-5 to TRBJ2-7; weak D call: TRBD2 (6 bases). With 2 bases removed from V and 5 bases from J, the gap between germline ends came to 13 bases. Germline CDR1 is MNHEY and CDR2 is SVGAGI. The CDR3 extends over 14 amino acids. The CDR3 nucleotides read TGTGCCAGCAGTTACCTGAGGGGAGGAGACGAGCAGTACTTC. It yields the protein CASSYLRGGDEQYF.

This clonotype has more than one count but fewer than ten. The chain carries TRBV20-1 and TRBJ1-3, with 7 bases identical to TRBD1. J gave up 2 bases and V 6 bases, and 10 bases lay outside the gene matches. In germline, CDR1 is DFQATT, CDR2 SNEGSKA (reference sequence). This CDR3 region has 15 residues. The CDR3 DNA follows: TGCAGTGCCACAAACACACAGGGGACTGGAAACACCATATATTTT. Residues: CSATNTQGTGNTIYF.

The chain joins TRBV28 to TRBJ1-3; D not certain. Germline values: CDR1 MDHEN, CDR2 SYDVKM. The CDR3 consists of 13 residues. V lost 5 bases, J lost 5 bases, and 10 bases lay in between. The CDR3 region has the DNA TGTGCCAGCAGTCCCGGGCCCAGAAACACCATATATTTT. This translates into CASSPGPRNTIYF.

This clonotype was seen a handful of times. The V and J genes are TRBV28 and TRBJ1-5; D ambiguous. V gave up 2 bases and J gave up 3 bases, with 8 bases separating them. Germline CDR1 and CDR2: MDHEN and SYDVKM. The CDR3 runs 14 residues. The CDR3 here is CASSLVQPNQPQHF. DNA of the CDR3: TGTGCCAGCAGTTTAGTCCAACCCAATCAGCCCCAGCATTTT. The variable domain in full, with the rest retrieved from reference TRBV28 and TRBJ1-5, is DVKVTQSSRYLVKRTGEKVFLECVQDMDHENMFWYRQDPGLGLRLIYFSYDVKMKEKGDIPEGYSVSREKKERFSLILESASTNQTSMYLCASSLVQPNQPQHFGDGTRLSIL.

The rearrangement links TRBV3-1 to TRBJ2-5, with TRBD2 matching 13 bases. This CDR3 is 14 amino acids long. Per the germline V gene, CDR1 is LGHDT and CDR2 is YNNKEL (reference sequence). V lost 4 bases to trimming and J lost 12 bases; unmatched junction nucleotides: 8. The CDR3 loop reads CASSPGGLAGFKYF. DNA for the CDR3: TGTGCCAGCAGCCCCGGGGGACTAGCGGGATTCAAGTACTTC.

The chain couples TRBV7-2 to TRBJ2-3, with TRBD2 matching over 11 bases. V shed 5 bases and J 5 bases; nucleotides not matched to a gene: 6. The germline V gene encodes CDR1 SGHTA and CDR2 FQGNSA. The CDR3 is 15 amino acids. The CDR3: CASSPLAGARDTQYF. CDR3 nucleotide sequence: TGTGCCAGCAGCCCACTAGCGGGAGCGAGAGATACGCAGTATTTT.

The chain links TRBV6-4 to TRBJ1-1; no clear D gene. Trimming stripped 6 bases from V and 5 bases from J, with 13 bases between. CDR1 is MRHNA and CDR2 is SNTAGT in the germline V gene. CDR3 length equals 13 residues. CDR3 sequence reads: CASSQVEETEAFF. The CDR3 DNA reads as TGTGCCAGCAGCCAGGTAGAGGAGACTGAAGCTTTCTTT.

This clonotype was observed a handful of times. The chain employs TRBV20-1 and TRBJ1-4; tentative D call: TRBD1 (6 bases). Germline V CDR1 and CDR2: DFQATT, SNEGSKA (reference sequence). V was shortened by 5 bases and J by 7 bases, with 17 bases between the two germline ends. The CDR3 extends over 14 amino acids. CDR3 DNA: TGCAGTGCTCAAAGGCAGGGGCAAAGTGAAAAACTGTTTTTT. Translating gives CSAQRQGQSEKLFF.

The chain employs TRBV20-1 and TRBJ2-3; TRBD2 might be the D (6 bases). Trimming pared 5 bases from V and 2 bases from J, leaving 20 bases between. This CDR3 is 16 amino acids long. Germline CDR1 DFQATT, CDR2 SNEGSKA (reference sequence). The chain's CDR3 is CSAPSLGAGITDTQYF. The CDR3 DNA reads TGCAGTGCTCCTTCCTTAGGGGCGGGAATCACAGATACGCAGTATTTT.

This sequence joins TRBV20-1 and TRBJ1-6; tentatively, D is TRBD1 (6 bases). Germline V CDR1 and CDR2: DFQATT, SNEGSKA (reference sequence). The CDR3 covers 14 residues. Trimming left V 6 bases short and J 6 bases short, with 15 bases between. CDR3 nucleotide sequence: TGCAGTGCCCTGAACTTACAGGGTAATTCACCCCTCCACTTT. Translated, it gives CSALNLQGNSPLHF.